These 23 T cell receptor beta chains share one sample of origin, sequenced in a study of response to subunit inactivated influenza vaccine (dated by TCRdb to 2017 to 2018). Receptors were amplified or captured by RT-PCR. The data were produced on an Illumina HiSeq 2500. The public sequencing data were trimmed at Q25 with fastp and processed into clonotypes with MiXCR by TCRdb, which kept only in-frame beta chains. Under each unique CDR3 protein, matching rows form one entry showing the most common genes and DNA. The sample has around 480,000 distinct CDR3 sequences on record, 10% to 11% of them singletons. The ten largest make up about 12% of the sample. This specimen's time point label, per the study, means: around 45 days after influenza vaccine administration. The sequences come from PBMCs from blood, collected roughly 47 days after vaccination. These receptors all stem from a man aged 45-60 years who received an inactivated influenza vaccine. Donor details come from another sample of the same person, matched by shared clones.

This clonotype was recorded a few times. The gene calls are TRBV11-2 and TRBJ2-3; 8 positions match TRBD2. The germline gives CDR1 SGHAT, CDR2 FQNNGV. V lost 0 bases and J lost 2; bases outside the gene matches: 4. The CDR3 contains 16 residues. Written as DNA, the CDR3 is TGTGCCAGCAGCTTAGATGTAGCGGGGCACACAGATACGCAGTATTTT. It is translated as CASSLDVAGHTDTQYF.

This rearrangement joins TRBV20-1 to TRBJ2-7, with D perhaps TRBD2 (5 bases). The V end lost 2 bases, the J end lost 2 bases, and 10 bases lay between the germline ends. The CDR3 extends over 13 amino acids. Looked up from germline, CDR1 is DFQATT and CDR2 is SNEGSKA (reference sequence). CDR3 in DNA: TGCAGTGCTAGACTAGCCCTGGCCTACGAGCAGTACTTC. The encoded protein is CSARLALAYEQYF.

V and J are TRBV9 and TRBJ2-3, with D hard to call. Between the trimmed V and J ends, which lost 3 bases and 2 bases, there was a span of 10 bases. CDR1 is SGDLS and CDR2 is YYNGEE in the germline V gene. This CDR3 has 14 residues. CDR3 bases: TGTGCCAGCAGCGCCCACCACAACACAGATACGCAGTATTTT. It specifies CASSAHHNTDTQYF.

The chain recombines TRBV28 with TRBJ2-1; 10 bases agree with TRBD2. The V segment lost 1 base and the J segment 1 base; nucleotides outside the gene matches: 7. This CDR3 spans 18 amino acids. Per the germline V gene, CDR1 is MDHEN and CDR2 is SYDVKM. Here the CDR3 reads CASSLFLGLAPSYNEQFF. CDR3 in DNA: TGTGCCAGCAGTTTATTCTTGGGACTAGCGCCTTCCTACAATGAGCAGTTCTTC.

In this sample, this clonotype turned up many times. The CDR3 nucleotides are TGTGCCAGCAGCTTGAACAGGGGGATCAATCAGCCCCAGCATTTT. Its translation is CASSLNRGINQPQHF. This rearrangement joins TRBV5-6 to TRBJ1-5; 8 nucleotides line up with TRBD1. This CDR3 comprises 15 residues. Germline CDR1 SGHDT, CDR2 YYEEEE. The junction had 3 bases not matched to a gene; V was cut back by 1 base and J by 3 bases.

This clonotype was observed a few times. The CDR3 is CSARDPTSPKASGNTIYF. DNA of the CDR3: TGCAGTGCTAGAGATCCCACTTCCCCGAAAGCCTCTGGAAACACCATATATTTT. The chain links TRBV20-1 to TRBJ1-3; D uncertain. Germline CDR1 and CDR2: DFQATT and SNEGSKA (reference sequence). Trimming stripped 0 bases from V and 0 bases from J, with 18 bases between. The CDR3 sequence is 18 residues long.

V and J are TRBV23-1 and TRBJ2-1, with a tentative D call TRBD2 (5 bases). TRBV23-1 carries the ORF label, with uncertain function. CDR3 length: 15 residues. Trimming removed 1 base at V and 6 bases at J, with 13 bases between. CDR3 DNA: TGCGCCAGCAGTCAATTCTTGTCAGGAGGCAATGAGCAGTTCTTC. Translation gives CASSQFLSGGNEQFF.

This clonotype occurred many times. The chain employs TRBV2 and TRBJ2-1; D perhaps matches TRBD2 (5 bases). The V end was cut by 5 bases, the J end by 9 bases, with 17 bases between. CDR3 length: 14 residues. Germline V gene sequence: CDR1 SNHLY, CDR2 FYNNEI. CDR3: CASSTRPRIFEQFF. The CDR3 DNA is TGTGCCAGCAGTACTAGGCCCCGAATTTTTGAGCAGTTCTTC.

There are many counts of this clonotype. At one of its ends the junction is not consistent with the germline gene, which may arise from a read error. V usage is TRBV12-3 or TRBV12-4 and J usage is TRBJ2-7, with a weak D call TRBD2 (5 bases). This CDR3 comprises 13 residues. This chain's CDR3 is CASSLAKPYEQYF. CDR3 nucleotides: TGTGCCAGCAGTCTAGCAAAACCCTACGAGCAGTACTTC.

V usage is TRBV10-2 and J usage is TRBJ1-2; no clear D. The CDR3 covers 14 residues. Trimming took 10 bases from V and 4 from J, leaving 19 bases between them. Germline V CDR1 and CDR2: WSHSY, SAAADI. Here the CDR3 DNA reads TGCGCCACCCGAATAGGAGGACTTAGCTATGGCTACACCTTC. Translating it yields CATRIGGLSYGYTF.

V usage is TRBV11-2 and J usage is TRBJ2-7; 8 bases match TRBD1. Per germline, CDR1 SGHAT and CDR2 FQNNGV. The ends lost 5 bases at V and 3 bases at J; junction bases unmatched: 6. The CDR3 length is 14 residues. CDR3 protein: CASSKDRGDYEQYF. The DNA of the CDR3 is TGTGCCAGCAGCAAAGACAGGGGAGACTACGAGCAGTACTTC.

V is TRBV5-1 and J is TRBJ2-1; D is ambiguous. The CDR3 contains 16 residues. V lost 1 base to trimming and J lost 0 bases, with 11 bases between them. Germline values: CDR1 SGHRS, CDR2 YFSETQ. The CDR3 loop reads CASSLRVQSSYNEQFF. The CDR3 DNA reads TGCGCCAGCAGCTTGCGAGTCCAGAGCTCCTACAATGAGCAGTTCTTC. Complete variable domain (other parts from reference TRBV5-1 and TRBJ2-1): KAGVTQTPRYLIKTRGQQVTLSCSPISGHRSVSWYQQTPGQGLQFLFEYFSETQRNKGNFPGRFSGRQFSNSRSEMNVSTLELGDSALYLCASSLRVQSSYNEQFFGPGTRLTVL.

This chain joins TRBV3-1 and TRBJ1-4; D is ambiguous. Per the germline V gene, CDR1 is LGHDT and CDR2 is YNNKEL (reference sequence). The CDR3 totals 15 residues. V lost 5 bases to trimming and J lost 5 bases, with 15 bases between them. In nucleotides, the CDR3 is TGTGCCAGCAGCAAACACCGGGAGATAAATGAAAAACTGTTTTTT. Translation gives CASSKHREINEKLFF.

In its sample, this clonotype was seen many times. The CDR3 DNA reads TGTGCCAGCAGCCAAGACCTGCGGACAGTTGATGAGCAGTTCTTC. Encoded protein: CASSQDLRTVDEQFF. The chain has TRBV4-2 and TRBJ2-1; D perhaps matches TRBD1 (6 bases). With 0 bases removed from V and 8 bases from J, the gap between germline ends came to 14 bases. In germline, CDR1 is LGHNA, CDR2 YNFKEQ. The CDR3 runs 15 residues.

The chain recombines TRBV15 with TRBJ1-5; no clear D. The CDR3 runs to 14 residues. The germline V gene has CDR1 LNHNV and CDR2 YYDKDF (reference sequence). The V gene lost 1 base and the J gene lost 6 bases, with 10 bases spanning the gap. The CDR3 here is CATSRGLPTQPQHF. CDR3 sequence (DNA): TGTGCCACCAGCAGAGGACTGCCCACTCAGCCCCAGCATTTT.

The J gene is TRBJ1-4, the V gene TRBV12-3 or TRBV12-4, with 8 bases fitting TRBD1. After removal of 5 bases from V and 7 bases from J, the junction contained 6 bases not matched to a gene. CDR3 length: 14 residues. The CDR3 protein is CASSHQGAGEKLFF. The DNA for the CDR3 is TGTGCCAGCAGTCACCAGGGGGCGGGTGAAAAACTGTTTTTT.

V and J are TRBV12-3 or TRBV12-4 and TRBJ2-1, with no clear D. V lost 7 bases and J 0 bases, leaving 10 bases between the germline ends. The CDR3 is 14 amino acids. The CDR3 DNA reads as TGTGCCAGCACCACTTTGGGCTCCTACAATGAGCAGTTCTTC. Translation gives CASTTLGSYNEQFF.

CDR3 sequence reads: CASSLGPGRPTEAFF. The CDR3 nucleotides are TGCGCCAGCAGCTTGGGACCAGGGAGGCCCACTGAAGCTTTCTTT. The genes are TRBV5-1 and TRBJ1-1, with D tentatively TRBD1 (5 bases). V lost 0 bases and J 4 bases, leaving 13 bases between the germline ends. This CDR3 is 15 amino acids long. CDR1 and CDR2 (germline): SGHRS, YFSETQ.

This clonotype has just a few counts. This chain uses TRBV7-6 with TRBJ2-1; D unclear. The V and J ends lost 2 bases and 0 bases respectively, with 8 bases between them. CDR3 size: 15 residues. Looked up from germline, CDR1 is SGHVS and CDR2 is FNYEAQ. As DNA, the CDR3 is TGTGCCAGCAGCTTATTCGTTAGCTCCTACAATGAGCAGTTCTTC. Its protein product is CASSLFVSSYNEQFF.

Ten or more counts support this clonotype. This chain joins TRBV29-1 and TRBJ2-2; no clear D. V lost 4 bases to trimming and J lost 7 bases, with 16 bases between them. The CDR3 length is 14 residues. The germline V gene encodes CDR1 SQVTM and CDR2 ANQGSEA. The CDR3 is CSVARQEGLGELFF. CDR3 DNA: TGCAGCGTTGCGAGGCAGGAAGGTCTCGGGGAGCTGTTTTTT.

This clonotype was recorded many times. This rearrangement joins TRBV12-3 or TRBV12-4 to TRBJ2-7; 10 nucleotides match TRBD1. This CDR3 has 15 residues. Trimming removed 5 bases from V and 0 bases from J; junction bases left unmatched: 4. Here the CDR3 reads CASSSRTGGSYEQYF. In DNA form, the CDR3 reads TGTGCCAGCAGTAGCCGGACAGGGGGCTCCTACGAGCAGTACTTC.

Only a few counts were recorded for this clonotype. The rearrangement links TRBV20-1 to TRBJ2-7, with D unclear. The germline CDR1 and CDR2 sequences are DFQATT and SNEGSKA (reference sequence). This CDR3 has 12 amino acids. V was shortened by 7 bases and J by 3 bases, with 13 bases between the two germline ends. CDR3 nucleotide sequence: TGCAGTGTAATGAATCCTCACTACGAGCAGTACTTC. It translates to CSVMNPHYEQYF.

Only a few counts were recorded for this clonotype. The chain joins TRBV10-3 to TRBJ1-6; the D gene is possibly TRBD1 (6 bases). The CDR3 is 14 residues long. Germline lookup yields CDR1 ENHRY and CDR2 SYGVKD. V was shortened by 7 bases and J by 9 bases, with 16 bases between the two germline ends. The CDR3 nucleotides read TGTGCCATCACCCAAGACAGGAGGGGTTCACCCCTCCACTTT. It yields the protein CAITQDRRGSPLHF.